This TCR beta chain was sequenced during a study of T cells in Graves' hyperthyroidism and ophthalmopathy. V gave up 3 bases and J gave up 3 bases, with 12 bases separating them. CDR1 MDHEN and CDR2 SYDVKM come from the germline V gene. This CDR3 comprises 15 residues. Researchers took RNA transcripts and amplified the TCR beta CDR3 regions from them. The HTBI set primed first-round TCR CDR3 RT-PCR. TCRdb reanalysed the multiplex PCR reads using MiXCR and keeps one entry per CDR3 protein. This table has more than 500,000 distinct CDR3 sequences, 14% to 15% appearing once. This clonotype has a count of ten or more.

The source is a woman in her forties with Graves' ophthalmopathy. The chain joins TRBV28 to TRBJ2-4; D remains ambiguous. Specimen: blood. DNA of the CDR3: TGTGCCAGCAGTTTGCAGGAATTTGGCAAAAACATTCAGTACTTC. Its protein is CASSLQEFGKNIQYF.